This T cell receptor (beta chain) was retrieved from a study of cytomegalovirus exposure and HLA in healthy donors. About the research overall: Earlier findings included more than 95 million unique TCR beta sequences obtained from 150 million to 200 million T cells.

This PCR relied on a set of 60 Vbeta primers and 13 Jbeta primers. Sequencing used immunoSEQ multiplex PCR; TCRdb keeps in-frame clones, though not all of them. Of about 170,000 clones detected, roughly 81% appear once; the ten largest clones hold over 2.5%. The study's findings and limits: Researchers catalogued some 160 TCR beta chains as cytomegalovirus-associated.

To note about this clone: Antigen unknown.

The receptor was isolated from a man aged 25-45 years in good health and CMV-seropositive. Sequencing was performed on PBMCs.

The CDR3 region has the DNA TGCGCCAGCAGCCTTGCCGGGACAGGGATAGAAGCTTTCTTT. Protein: CASSLAGTGIEAFF. This rearrangement joins TRBV5-1 to TRBJ1-1; 9 bases agree with TRBD1. Trimming at V came to 4 bases and at J to 8 bases, leaving 9 bases not matched to a gene. The CDR3 consists of 14 residues. The germline V gene has CDR1 SGHRS and CDR2 YFSETQ.